This is a list of T cell receptor beta chains from one sample in a study of response to subunit inactivated influenza vaccine. Each CDR3 protein is one row after TCRdb ran MiXCR on the RT-PCR reads. The sample lists 430,000 or so distinct CDR3 sequences, approximately 10% occurring once. The material was PBMCs from blood, obtained 45 days after vaccination. These receptors all stem from a man aged 45-60 years who received an inactivated influenza vaccine. Both conserved end residues are part of each CDR3. The order of the fields is clone size, J gene, D gene, V gene, CDR3 protein, CDR3 DNA. A D gene is named only where the DNA matches it firmly. Some rows have no size entry. The others give once, few or many, or a class for an expanded clone.

size: few; J: TRBJ1-1; D: .; V: TRBV5-1; CDR3: CASSLGTALNTEAFF; DNA: TGCGCCAGCAGCTTGGGTACAGCCTTGAACACTGAAGCTTTCTTT
size: few; J: TRBJ1-6; D: TRBD1; V: TRBV9; CDR3: CASSLRTGDSYNSPLHF; DNA: TGTGCCAGCAGCTTAAGGACAGGGGACTCCTATAATTCACCCCTCCACTTT
size: few; J: TRBJ2-1; D: TRBD2; V: TRBV20-1; CDR3: CSARDAGGPRNEQFF; DNA: TGCAGTGCTAGAGATGCGGGGGGGCCGAGGAATGAGCAGTTCTTC
size: many; J: TRBJ2-5; D: .; V: TRBV5-1; CDR3: CASSLAVHQETQYF; DNA: TGCGCCAGCAGCTTGGCTGTTCACCAAGAGACCCAGTACTTC
size: .; J: TRBJ2-1; D: TRBD2; V: TRBV28; CDR3: CASSSYHERGDYNEQFF; DNA: TGTGCCAGCAGTTCCTATCACGAGCGGGGGGATTACAATGAGCAGTTCTTC
size: .; J: TRBJ2-6; D: .; V: TRBV7-2; CDR3: CASSAGRGPLSNVLTF; DNA: TGTGCCAGCAGCGCAGGCAGGGGACCCCTCTCCAACGTCCTGACTTTC
size: many; J: TRBJ2-3; D: .; V: TRBV7-2; CDR3: CASSLDPAPSTDTQYF; DNA: TGTGCCAGCAGCTTAGACCCGGCCCCCTCGACAGATACGCAGTATTTT
size: .; J: TRBJ2-1; D: .; V: TRBV2; CDR3: CASTRGAQSYNEQFF; DNA: TGTGCCAGCACCCGGGGGGCCCAGAGTTACAATGAGCAGTTCTTC
size: .; J: TRBJ2-3; D: TRBD2; V: TRBV5-1; CDR3: CASSLAGAGVADTQYF; DNA: TGCGCCAGCAGCTTGGCCGGGGCGGGGGTGGCAGATACGCAGTATTTT
size: few; J: TRBJ2-3; D: TRBD1; V: TRBV5-1; CDR3: CASTAQAGGDTQYF; DNA: TGCGCCAGCACTGCACAGGCAGGGGGAGATACGCAGTATTTT
size: .; J: TRBJ2-1; D: TRBD1; V: TRBV3-1; CDR3: CASSPPGTGRHNEQFF; DNA: TGTGCCAGCAGCCCCCCCGGGACAGGGAGGCACAATGAGCAGTTCTTC
size: .; J: TRBJ2-3; D: .; V: TRBV4-3; CDR3: CASSQGGSRTDTQYF; DNA: TGCGCCAGCAGCCAAGGGGGGTCCAGGACAGATACGCAGTATTTT
size: .; J: TRBJ2-7; D: .; V: TRBV21-1; CDR3: CASLGFAGPLEQYF; DNA: TGTGCCAGTCTAGGCTTTGCGGGGCCGCTCGAGCAGTACTTC
size: few; J: TRBJ2-7; D: .; V: TRBV11-2; CDR3: CASSLVGGPAGGLYEQYF; DNA: TGTGCCAGCAGCTTAGTAGGGGGACCCGCGGGCGGGTTGTACGAGCAGTACTTC
size: many; J: TRBJ2-5; D: TRBD1; V: TRBV20-1; CDR3: CSASGRDGTGAQYF; DNA: TGCAGTGCTAGCGGAAGGGATGGTACAGGGGCCCAGTACTTC
size: many; J: TRBJ2-7; D: TRBD1; V: TRBV6-1; CDR3: CASNKDRGFLYEQYF; DNA: TGTGCCAGCAACAAGGACAGGGGGTTCTTGTACGAGCAGTACTTC
size: many; J: TRBJ2-7; D: .; V: TRBV29-1; CDR3: CSVAQRQDSYEQYF; DNA: TGCAGCGTCGCCCAACGACAGGACTCCTACGAGCAGTACTTC
size: many; J: TRBJ2-2; D: .; V: TRBV12-3/TRBV12-4; CDR3: CASSTRGPGELFF; DNA: TGTGCCAGCAGTACCCGAGGTCCCGGGGAGCTGTTTTTT
size: few; J: TRBJ2-1; D: TRBD1; V: TRBV5-4; CDR3: CASSWGQGSNEQFF; DNA: TGTGCCAGCAGCTGGGGACAGGGTAGCAATGAGCAGTTCTTC
size: .; J: TRBJ1-1; D: .; V: TRBV12-3/TRBV12-4; CDR3: CASSLSAGSANTEAFF; DNA: TGTGCCAGCAGTTTATCTGCCGGTTCCGCGAACACTGAAGCTTTCTTT
size: few; J: TRBJ2-1; D: .; V: TRBV4-3; CDR3: CASSQEDRFSSYNEQFF; DNA: TGCGCCAGCAGCCAAGAAGACAGGTTCAGCTCCTACAATGAGCAGTTCTTC
size: few; J: TRBJ2-7; D: TRBD2; V: TRBV5-1; CDR3: CASSFTSGSLSYEQYF; DNA: TGCGCCAGCAGCTTTACTAGCGGGAGTTTGTCCTACGAGCAGTACTTC
size: few; J: TRBJ2-7; D: .; V: TRBV4-3; CDR3: CASSQEAIGYSYEQYF; DNA: TGCGCCAGCAGCCAAGAGGCAATCGGGTACTCCTACGAGCAGTACTTC
size: many; J: TRBJ2-1; D: TRBD2; V: TRBV10-3; CDR3: CAISEGLAGGSEQFF; DNA: TGTGCCATCAGTGAGGGACTAGCGGGAGGGTCTGAGCAGTTCTTC
size: .; J: TRBJ2-5; D: TRBD2; V: TRBV12-3/TRBV12-4; CDR3: CASSTRGGQETQYF; DNA: TGTGCCAGCAGTACTCGGGGGGGCCAAGAGACCCAGTACTTC
size: few; J: TRBJ2-7; D: .; V: TRBV5-1; CDR3: CASSKPTGTGDEQYF; DNA: TGCGCCAGCAGCAAGCCGACAGGGACGGGGGACGAGCAGTACTTC
size: .; J: TRBJ1-5; D: TRBD1; V: TRBV6-2/TRBV6-3; CDR3: CATNDRVRQPQHF; DNA: TGTGCCACCAATGACAGGGTACGTCAGCCCCAGCATTTT
size: few; J: TRBJ2-3; D: TRBD2; V: TRBV20-1; CDR3: CSARDRLAGATDTQYF; DNA: TGCAGTGCTAGAGATCGTCTAGCGGGAGCCACAGATACGCAGTATTTT
size: .; J: TRBJ2-7; D: .; V: TRBV11-2; CDR3: CASSFASLYEQYF; DNA: TGTGCCAGCAGCTTTGCTAGTCTTTACGAGCAGTACTTC
size: .; J: TRBJ2-7; D: TRBD1; V: TRBV6-2/TRBV6-3; CDR3: CASSYLQGRTFYEQYF; DNA: TGTGCCAGCAGTTACCTACAGGGGCGTACCTTCTACGAGCAGTACTTC
size: many; J: TRBJ1-1; D: .; V: TRBV6-5; CDR3: CASSYRASGNTEAFF; DNA: TGTGCCAGCAGTTACAGGGCATCCGGTAACACTGAAGCTTTCTTT
size: many; J: TRBJ2-7; D: .; V: TRBV6-2/TRBV6-3; CDR3: CASSYRATYEQYF; DNA: TGTGCCAGCAGTTACAGGGCTACCTACGAGCAGTACTTC
size: few; J: TRBJ2-2; D: .; V: TRBV6-2/TRBV6-3; CDR3: CASSPHGSGGELFF; DNA: TGTGCCAGCAGTCCCCACGGATCGGGCGGGGAGCTGTTTTTT
size: .; J: TRBJ1-1; D: TRBD1; V: TRBV20-1; CDR3: CSASGANRGLTEAFF; DNA: TGCAGTGCTAGTGGAGCAAACAGGGGATTAACTGAAGCTTTCTTT
size: .; J: TRBJ2-3; D: TRBD2; V: TRBV28; CDR3: CASSLYKGGSTDTQYF; DNA: TGTGCCAGCAGTTTATATAAGGGAGGGTCGACAGATACGCAGTATTTT
size: few; J: TRBJ2-1; D: .; V: TRBV9; CDR3: CASSPGAAVGDEQFF; DNA: TGTGCCAGCAGCCCAGGAGCGGCCGTCGGGGATGAGCAGTTCTTC
size: many; J: TRBJ2-3; D: .; V: TRBV3-1; CDR3: CASSQVSPTDTQYF; DNA: TGTGCCAGCAGCCAAGTTAGCCCCACAGATACGCAGTATTTT
size: .; J: TRBJ1-6; D: TRBD1; V: TRBV5-4; CDR3: CASSRGDSYNSPLHF; DNA: TGTGCCAGCAGCAGGGGGGACAGCTATAATTCACCCCTCCACTTT
size: many; J: TRBJ2-1; D: .; V: TRBV29-1; CDR3: CSFSPAGTQFF; DNA: TGCAGTTTCAGCCCAGCAGGGACGCAGTTCTTC
size: few; J: TRBJ2-7; D: .; V: TRBV7-2; CDR3: CASSLRYGILMEQYF; DNA: TGTGCCAGCAGCTTACGATATGGGATTTTGATGGAGCAGTACTTC
size: many; J: TRBJ2-1; D: .; V: TRBV20-1; CDR3: CSASKGRGSYNEQFF; DNA: TGCAGTGCTAGCAAAGGGAGAGGATCCTACAATGAGCAGTTCTTC
size: .; J: TRBJ2-7; D: TRBD1; V: TRBV24-1; CDR3: CATSPWDRGDYEQYF; DNA: TGTGCCACCAGCCCCTGGGACAGGGGAGACTACGAGCAGTACTTC
size: .; J: TRBJ2-5; D: .; V: TRBV11-2; CDR3: CASSLRGYGETQYF; DNA: TGTGCCAGCAGCTTACGGGGATATGGGGAGACCCAGTACTTC
size: .; J: TRBJ2-5; D: TRBD1; V: TRBV6-5; CDR3: CASTPTGDVETQYF; DNA: TGTGCCAGCACCCCGACAGGGGACGTGGAGACCCAGTACTTC
size: .; J: TRBJ1-2; D: .; V: TRBV10-3; CDR3: CAISESLGYTF; DNA: TGTGCCATCAGTGAGTCGTTAGGCTACACCTTC
size: .; J: TRBJ2-3; D: TRBD2; V: TRBV10-3; CDR3: CAISQAGGPADTQYF; DNA: TGTGCCATCAGCCAAGCGGGAGGGCCCGCAGATACGCAGTATTTT
size: .; J: TRBJ1-1; D: TRBD1; V: TRBV12-3/TRBV12-4; CDR3: CASSLWTGGITEAFF; DNA: TGTGCCAGCAGTTTATGGACAGGGGGCATCACTGAAGCTTTCTTT
size: .; J: TRBJ2-1; D: .; V: TRBV29-1; CDR3: CSVEVSGTSHNEQFF; DNA: TGCAGCGTTGAAGTCTCCGGGACGTCGCACAATGAGCAGTTCTTC
size: many; J: TRBJ1-2; D: .; V: TRBV7-2; CDR3: CASSPTTLYGYTF; DNA: TGTGCCAGCAGCCCAACTACACTCTATGGCTACACCTTC
size: .; J: TRBJ2-3; D: TRBD1; V: TRBV24-1; CDR3: CATSELGQKTDTQYF; DNA: TGTGCCACCAGTGAGCTGGGACAGAAAACAGATACGCAGTATTTT
size: few; J: TRBJ2-1; D: TRBD2; V: TRBV6-1; CDR3: CASSALGGGSRNEQFF; DNA: TGTGCCAGCAGTGCTCTCGGCGGGGGAAGTAGAAATGAGCAGTTCTTC
size: few; J: TRBJ2-4; D: .; V: TRBV7-9; CDR3: CASSPKHGTLAKNIQYF; DNA: TGTGCCAGCAGCCCCAAGCACGGAACCCTAGCCAAAAACATTCAGTACTTC
size: .; J: TRBJ2-4; D: TRBD1; V: TRBV4-1; CDR3: CASSHPGTGEADQYF; DNA: TGCGCCAGCAGCCATCCCGGGACAGGAGAGGCCGATCAGTACTTC
size: few; J: TRBJ2-7; D: .; V: TRBV20-1; CDR3: CSATTGIRDYEQYF; DNA: TGCAGTGCTACTACCGGGATCAGGGACTACGAGCAGTACTTC
size: few; J: TRBJ1-1; D: .; V: TRBV29-1; CDR3: CSVEKGQNTEAFF; DNA: TGCAGCGTGGAAAAGGGACAGAACACTGAAGCTTTCTTT
size: few; J: TRBJ2-5; D: .; V: TRBV29-1; CDR3: CSVARGLQETQYF; DNA: TGCAGCGTTGCACGGGGTCTCCAAGAGACCCAGTACTTC
size: many; J: TRBJ2-7; D: TRBD2; V: TRBV12-3/TRBV12-4; CDR3: CASSPGLAGVGEQYF; DNA: TGTGCCAGCAGTCCGGGACTAGCGGGAGTAGGCGAGCAGTACTTC
size: .; J: TRBJ2-3; D: TRBD1; V: TRBV11-2; CDR3: CASIPQGTFTDTQYF; DNA: TGTGCCAGCATTCCACAGGGGACCTTCACAGATACGCAGTATTTT